The 29 T cell receptor beta chains presented below share a single source sample, sequenced in a study of beta chain features in type 1 diabetes. The entirety of the isolated RNA underwent reverse transcription, so expressed TCRB transcripts were sequenced. The data were produced by immunoSEQ multiplex PCR, yet TCRdb's version contains in-frame clones alone and is incomplete. In the table there are 130,000 to 150,000 clones, about 50% of which are singletons. Material for sequencing was Tregs from blood. The source of these receptors is a young man in good health.

This clone was seen more than once but under ten times. The chain couples TRBV29-1 to TRBJ1-3; D is undetermined. This CDR3 is 14 amino acids long. Germline-derived CDR1 and CDR2 are SQVTM and ANQGSEA. V lost 6 bases and J lost 2, with 14 bases in between. The CDR3 DNA follows: TGCAGCGTGGGAGACTCAATTCCTGGAAACACCATATATTTT. Protein: CSVGDSIPGNTIYF.

The chain carries TRBV9 and TRBJ2-5; 9 nucleotides align to TRBD2. CDR1 SGDLS and CDR2 YYNGEE come from the germline V gene. V was clipped by 0 bases and J by 7 bases; unmatched bases: 10. The CDR3 totals 16 residues. The CDR3 DNA is TGTGCCAGCAGCGTAGGAGGTAGCGGGGGATTCGGGACCCAGTACTTC. Translated, it gives CASSVGGSGGFGTQYF.

This clone was observed a few times. This chain links TRBV7-2 with TRBJ2-7; 9 nucleotides align to TRBD2. Germline V gene sequence: CDR1 SGHTA, CDR2 FQGNSA. V lost 5 bases, J lost 6 bases, and 8 bases stayed unmatched. The CDR3 has 14 residues. The CDR3 here is CASSRKREVREQYF. CDR3 coding DNA: TGTGCCAGCAGCCGAAAGCGGGAGGTTCGCGAGCAGTACTTC.

The J gene is TRBJ1-2, the V gene TRBV7-8; D possibly corresponds to TRBD1 (6 bases). The CDR3 is made up of 15 amino acids. Trimming left V 5 bases short and J 8 bases short, with 21 bases between. CDR1 is SGHVS, CDR2 FQNEAQ, per germline. In nucleotides, the CDR3 is TGTGCCAGCAGCCCCGAACCAGGGCCAAGGGGGGGCTACACCTTC. Amino acids: CASSPEPGPRGGYTF.

With respect to this clone: Other nucleotide sequences from this sample produce the same CDR3. The gene calls are TRBV5-1 and TRBJ2-2; D possibly corresponds to TRBD1 (5 bases). This CDR3 has 14 residues. V shed 4 bases and J shed 2 bases, with 9 bases lying between them. Germline V lookup: CDR1 SGHRS, CDR2 YFSETQ. The DNA for the CDR3 is TGCGCCAGCAGCCCCGACAGTAACACCGGGGAGCTGTTTTTT. It translates to CASSPDSNTGELFF.

The chain joins TRBV7-9 to TRBJ1-2; D remains unclear. The CDR3 spans 14 residues. V lost 2 bases, J lost 0 bases, and 7 bases lay in between. Looked up from germline, CDR1 is SEHNR and CDR2 is FQNEAQ (reference sequence). The chain's CDR3 is CASSLTGANYGYTF. CDR3 DNA sequence: TGTGCCAGCAGCTTAACGGGAGCTAACTATGGCTACACCTTC.

This chain joins TRBV4-3 and TRBJ2-1; no firm D call. V lost 0 bases and J lost 3, with 3 bases in between. The CDR3 has 13 amino acids. Germline CDR1 and CDR2: LGHNA and YSLEER. CDR3 sequence: CASSQEHYNEQFF. For the CDR3, the DNA is TGCGCCAGCAGCCAAGAACACTACAATGAGCAGTTCTTC.

The chain carries TRBV27 and TRBJ2-3; 9 bases agree with TRBD2. Germline CDR1 and CDR2: MNHEY and SMNVEV (reference sequence). The CDR3 is made up of 13 amino acids. V shed 6 bases, J shed 7 bases, and the junction held 5 bases outside the gene matches. CDR3 amino acids: CASRLSGGNTQYF. The CDR3 bases are TGTGCCAGCAGACTTAGCGGGGGAAATACGCAGTATTTT.

This CDR3 is CASSLSGIQQYF. CDR3 coding DNA: TGTGCCAGCAGTTTATCAGGCATTCAGCAGTACTTC. The chain couples TRBV28 to TRBJ2-7; unclear D gene. Germline lookup yields CDR1 MDHEN and CDR2 SYDVKM. The germline V and J ends were trimmed by 1 base and 8 bases, with 9 bases remaining between them. The CDR3 runs 12 residues. Using reference TRBV28 and TRBJ2-7 for the parts outside the CDR3, the full variable domain is DVKVTQSSRYLVKRTGEKVFLECVQDMDHENMFWYRQDPGLGLRLIYFSYDVKMKEKGDIPEGYSVSREKKERFSLILESASTNQTSMYLCASSLSGIQQYFGPGTRLTVT.

The V call is TRBV7-2, the J call TRBJ2-1; D uncertain. V was shortened by 1 base and J by 0 bases, with 10 bases between the two germline ends. CDR3 length equals 16 residues. Germline values: CDR1 SGHTA, CDR2 FQGNSA. CDR3 nucleotides: TGTGCCAGCAGCTTAGGGCGGTCTTCCTCCTACAATGAGCAGTTCTTC. It encodes CASSLGRSSSYNEQFF.

This clone was seen only a few times. J is TRBJ1-5 and V is TRBV14; 10 positions match TRBD1. Germline loops: CDR1 SGHDN, CDR2 FVKESK. This CDR3 has 16 residues. Losses at the gene ends were 4 bases for V and 6 bases for J; bases not matched to a gene: 9. The CDR3 DNA follows: TGTGCCAGCAGCCGCCTGGACAGGGGGGCTGGTCAGCCCCAGCATTTT. Protein sequence: CASSRLDRGAGQPQHF.

This chain links TRBV7-8 with TRBJ1-2; TRBD1 might be the D (5 bases). This CDR3 has 12 amino acids. The V end lost 3 bases, the J end lost 6 bases, and 8 bases lay between the germline ends. CDR1 and CDR2 from the germline V gene are SGHVS and FQNEAQ. CDR3 coding DNA: TGTGCCAGCAGCTTCCAGGGCCATGGCTACACCTTC. Residues: CASSFQGHGYTF.

There are a few counts of this clone. CDR3 region: CASSPSAGSYEQYF. In DNA, the CDR3 is TGTGCCAGCAGCCCATCAGCGGGGTCCTACGAGCAGTACTTC. This chain uses TRBV9 with TRBJ2-7; TRBD2 matches at 7 bases. After removal of 4 bases from V and 1 base from J, the junction contained 5 bases not matched to a gene. This CDR3 has 14 residues. Germline CDR1 is SGDLS and CDR2 is YYNGEE.

The rearrangement joins TRBV10-3 to TRBJ2-7, with 7 nucleotides matching TRBD1. This CDR3 has 13 amino acids. Germline values: CDR1 ENHRY, CDR2 SYGVKD. V was pared by 7 bases and J by 1 base, with 4 bases of the junction left unmatched. CDR3 nucleotides: TGTGCCATCACCCCGGGACAGTCCTACGAGCAGTACTTC. This sequence encodes CAITPGQSYEQYF.

The V call is TRBV5-1, the J call TRBJ2-7; unclear D gene. CDR3 length: 12 amino acids. Germline loops: CDR1 SGHRS, CDR2 YFSETQ. The V and J ends lost 4 bases and 7 bases respectively, with 12 bases between them. Here the CDR3 reads CASSPSEVEQYF. CDR3 nucleotide sequence: TGCGCCAGCAGCCCTTCAGAGGTAGAGCAGTACTTC.

This chain links TRBV29-1 with TRBJ2-2; no clear D. V lost 6 bases to trimming and J lost 4 bases, with 9 bases between them. There are 12 residues in the CDR3. Germline lookup yields CDR1 SQVTM and CDR2 ANQGSEA. The CDR3 DNA reads as TGCAGCGTGGTACAGCTCACCGGGGAGCTGTTTTTT. Protein product: CSVVQLTGELFF.

The rearrangement joins TRBV7-2 to TRBJ2-1; possible D gene TRBD2, 6 bases. Germline V gene lookup returns CDR1 SGHTA and CDR2 FQGNSA. The CDR3 loop spans 14 amino acids. V lost 7 bases to trimming and J lost 9 bases, with 19 bases between them. The chain's CDR3 is CASIPGRGWVEQFF. CDR3 coding DNA: TGTGCCAGCATCCCTGGCCGGGGGTGGGTTGAGCAGTTCTTC.

This sequence joins TRBV4-2 and TRBJ1-1, with 8 nucleotides matching TRBD1. V lost 11 bases, J lost 7 bases, and 6 bases stayed unmatched. The V gene's germline CDR1 is LGHNA and CDR2 YNFKEQ. The length of the CDR3 is 11 residues. CDR3 residues: CAAQGAGEAFF. CDR3 DNA: TGTGCCGCCCAGGGGGCGGGTGAAGCTTTCTTT.

The gene calls are TRBV30 and TRBJ1-2; 8 bases line up with TRBD1. V was pared by 0 bases and J by 8 bases, with 8 bases of the junction left unmatched. This CDR3 comprises 14 residues. CDR1 and CDR2 (germline): GTSNPN, SVGIG (reference sequence). The CDR3 protein is CAWSVFFRGRGYTF. Here the CDR3 DNA reads TGTGCCTGGAGTGTATTTTTCAGGGGGCGCGGCTACACCTTC.

The chain is built from TRBV7-8 and TRBJ1-2; TRBD1 aligns across 7 bases. The CDR3 is 16 residues long. After removal of 2 bases from V and 3 bases from J, the junction contained 9 bases not matched to a gene. CDR1 and CDR2 (germline): SGHVS, FQNEAQ. Here the CDR3 reads CASSLKGFGTDYGYTF. The CDR3 bases are TGTGCCAGCAGCTTAAAAGGTTTCGGGACAGACTATGGCTACACCTTC.

V usage is TRBV6-5 and J usage is TRBJ2-7; perhaps TRBD2 as D (5 bases). The V and J ends lost 7 bases and 1 base respectively, with 8 bases between them. CDR3 length equals 12 residues. Germline-derived CDR1 and CDR2 are MNHEY and SVGAGI. CDR3 region: CASKTGSYEQYF. As DNA, the CDR3 is TGTGCCAGCAAGACGGGGTCCTACGAGCAGTACTTC.

This clone occurred a few times. V gene TRBV28 combines with J gene TRBJ1-6; TRBD1 is a possible D gene (5 bases). This CDR3 spans 19 amino acids. Germline CDR1 MDHEN, CDR2 SYDVKM. Trimming left V 6 bases short and J 0 bases short, with 21 bases between. The CDR3 is CASSGSVWDSSSYNSPLHF. For the CDR3, the DNA is TGTGCCAGCAGCGGGTCGGTTTGGGACTCGAGCTCCTATAATTCACCCCTCCACTTT.

The CDR3 nucleotides read TGCAGCGGGGGGACAGGGGACCGTGGCTACACCTTC. Residues: CSGGTGDRGYTF. This chain joins TRBV29-1 and TRBJ1-2, with 10 bases that match TRBD1. Germline V lookup: CDR1 SQVTM, CDR2 ANQGSEA. The V and J ends lost 7 bases and 7 bases, in that order; junction bases with no gene match: 6. CDR3 length equals 12 residues.

V gene TRBV9 combines with J gene TRBJ2-2; tentative D call: TRBD2 (6 bases). CDR3 length equals 14 residues. Germline loops: CDR1 SGDLS, CDR2 YYNGEE. V was shortened by 6 bases and J by 1 base, with 10 bases between the two germline ends. The CDR3 spells CASTWGENTGELFF. Here the CDR3 DNA reads TGTGCCAGCACCTGGGGGGAGAACACCGGGGAGCTGTTTTTT.

The gene calls are TRBV6-6 and TRBJ2-3; the match to TRBD2 covers 9 bases. Germline CDR1 is MNHNY and CDR2 is SVGAGI (reference sequence). V trimming: 0 bases; J trimming: 6 bases; junction bases outside the gene matches: 7. This CDR3 has 16 amino acids. In DNA, the CDR3 is TGTGCCAGCAGTTACTCTGCGGGGGGGCCTGGTGATACGCAGTATTTT. The encoded protein is CASSYSAGGPGDTQYF.

Only one count was recorded for this clone. V is TRBV6-5 and J is TRBJ1-1; 10 bases fit TRBD1. Germline V gene lookup returns CDR1 MNHEY and CDR2 SVGAGI. V lost 5 bases and J lost 5; bases outside the gene matches: 5. The CDR3 totals 14 residues. CDR3 sequence (DNA): TGTGCCAGCAGTAGGGACAGGGGAAGGACTGAAGCTTTCTTT. Its protein product is CASSRDRGRTEAFF.

In DNA form, the CDR3 reads TGTGCCTGGAACCTCGGCCGCGGGGGGTACAATGAGCAGTTCTTC. The encoded protein is CAWNLGRGGYNEQFF. V is TRBV30 and J is TRBJ2-1, with TRBD2 matching 8 bases. The V and J ends lost 4 bases and 4 bases, in that order; junction bases with no gene match: 9. This CDR3 is 15 amino acids long. Germline V gene sequence: CDR1 GTSNPN, CDR2 SVGIG (reference sequence).

The chain uses TRBV2 and TRBJ2-5; no clear D gene. With the DNA end fitting TRBJ2-7 better, the J assignment may be wrong. The CDR3 sequence is 10 residues long. Per the germline V gene, CDR1 is SNHLY and CDR2 is FYNNEI. CDR3 sequence (DNA): TGTGCCAGCAGAATCTACGAGCAGTACTTC. Protein product: CASRIYEQYF.

The genes are TRBV30 and TRBJ1-1; D call uncertain. The CDR3 has 11 residues. CDR1 GTSNPN and CDR2 SVGIG come from the germline V gene (reference sequence). V lost 5 bases and J 8 bases, leaving 12 bases between the germline ends. The CDR3 protein is CAWGEGDEAFF. Written as DNA, the CDR3 is TGTGCCTGGGGGGAGGGCGACGAAGCTTTCTTT.